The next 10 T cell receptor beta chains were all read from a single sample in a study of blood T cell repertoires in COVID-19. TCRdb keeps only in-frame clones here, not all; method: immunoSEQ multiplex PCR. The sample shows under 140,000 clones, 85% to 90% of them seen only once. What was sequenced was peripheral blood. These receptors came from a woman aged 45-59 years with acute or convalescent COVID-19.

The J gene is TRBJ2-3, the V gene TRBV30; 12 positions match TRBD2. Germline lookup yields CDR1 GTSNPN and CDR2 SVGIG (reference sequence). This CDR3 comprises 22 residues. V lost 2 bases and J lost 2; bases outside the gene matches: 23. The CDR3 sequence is CAWSPLGLGATRTSGTTDTQYF. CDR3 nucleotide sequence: TGTGCCTGGAGTCCGTTAGGTTTAGGGGCGACGAGGACTAGCGGGACCACAGATACGCAGTATTTT.

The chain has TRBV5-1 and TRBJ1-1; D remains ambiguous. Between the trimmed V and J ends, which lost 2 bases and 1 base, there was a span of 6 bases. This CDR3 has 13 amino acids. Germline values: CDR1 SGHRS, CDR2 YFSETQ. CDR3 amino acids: CASSLGRNTEAFF. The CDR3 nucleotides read TGCGCCAGCAGCTTAGGGAGGAACACTGAAGCTTTCTTT.

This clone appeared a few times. The CDR3 reads CASSQGASGYTF. The CDR3 DNA sequence: TGTGCCAGCTCACAGGGGGCGTCAGGCTACACCTTC. This chain joins TRBV6-6 and TRBJ1-2; 9 nucleotides agree with TRBD1. Trimming at V came to 8 bases and at J to 8 bases, leaving 6 bases not matched to a gene. There are 12 residues in the CDR3. In germline, CDR1 is MNHNY, CDR2 SVGAGI (reference sequence).

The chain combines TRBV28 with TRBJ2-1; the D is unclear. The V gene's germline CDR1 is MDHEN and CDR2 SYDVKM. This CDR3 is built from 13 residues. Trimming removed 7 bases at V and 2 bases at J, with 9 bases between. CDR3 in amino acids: CASMAAPYNEQFF. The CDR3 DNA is TGTGCCAGCATGGCGGCCCCCTACAATGAGCAGTTCTTC.

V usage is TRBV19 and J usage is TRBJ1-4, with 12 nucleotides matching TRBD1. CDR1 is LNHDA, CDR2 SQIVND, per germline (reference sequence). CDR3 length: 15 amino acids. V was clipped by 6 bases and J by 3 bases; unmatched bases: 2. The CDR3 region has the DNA TGTGCCAGTAGGGGACAGGGGGCGGCTAATGAAAAACTGTTTTTT. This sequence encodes CASRGQGAANEKLFF.

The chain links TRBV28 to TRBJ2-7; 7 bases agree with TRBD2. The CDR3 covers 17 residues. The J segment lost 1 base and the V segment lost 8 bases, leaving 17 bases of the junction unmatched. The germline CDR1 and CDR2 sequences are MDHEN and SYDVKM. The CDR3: CASGEIGLQRGSYEQYF. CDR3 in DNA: TGTGCCAGCGGGGAGATAGGGTTACAGCGGGGATCCTACGAGCAGTACTTC.

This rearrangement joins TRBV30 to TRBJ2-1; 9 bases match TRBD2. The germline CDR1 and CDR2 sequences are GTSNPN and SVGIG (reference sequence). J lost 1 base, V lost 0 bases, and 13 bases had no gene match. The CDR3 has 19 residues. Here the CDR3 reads CAWSVISSGAHISYNEQFF. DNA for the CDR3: TGTGCCTGGAGTGTAATTTCTAGCGGGGCCCATATTTCCTACAATGAGCAGTTCTTC.

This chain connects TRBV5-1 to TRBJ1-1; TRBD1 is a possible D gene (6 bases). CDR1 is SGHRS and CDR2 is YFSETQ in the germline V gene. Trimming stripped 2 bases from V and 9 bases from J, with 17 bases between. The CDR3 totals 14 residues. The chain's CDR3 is CASSFDSNREQAFF. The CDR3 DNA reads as TGCGCCAGCAGCTTCGACTCAAACAGGGAACAAGCTTTCTTT.

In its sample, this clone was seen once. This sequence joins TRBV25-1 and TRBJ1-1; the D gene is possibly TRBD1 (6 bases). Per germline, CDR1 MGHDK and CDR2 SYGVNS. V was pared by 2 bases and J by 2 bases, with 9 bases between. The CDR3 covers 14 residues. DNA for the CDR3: TGTGCCAGCAGTGAAGGGGGACAAAACACTGAAGCTTTCTTT. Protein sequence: CASSEGGQNTEAFF.

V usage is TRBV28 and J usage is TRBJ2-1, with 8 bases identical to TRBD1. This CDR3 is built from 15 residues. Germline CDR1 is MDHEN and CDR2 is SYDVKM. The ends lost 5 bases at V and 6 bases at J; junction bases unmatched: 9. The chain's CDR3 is CASSQNRGRSNEQFF. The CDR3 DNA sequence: TGTGCCAGCAGTCAAAACAGGGGGAGGTCCAATGAGCAGTTCTTC.